This is a list of T cell receptor beta chains from one sample in a study of radiotherapy plus CTLA-4 blockade in lung cancer. Only in-frame clones appear in the TCRdb table, and some are missing; sequencing was by immunoSEQ multiplex PCR. The table has about 43,000 clones, over 60% seen once. The input for sequencing was peripheral blood, taken from a patient treated with radiotherapy plus ipilimumab. These receptors all stem from a human donor with non-small cell lung cancer who had a partial response to radiotherapy plus ipilimumab. The CDR3 runs from the conserved cysteine through the conserved F or W. Each record gives: D gene, V gene, J gene, clone size, CDR3 protein, CDR3 DNA. The D gene is left open where the match is weak. A row's size may be missing; if present it is once, few, many or a size class.

>.|TRBV7-2|TRBJ2-6|.
CASSLARAGANVLTF
TGTGCCAGCAGCTTAGCGCGGGCTGGGGCCAACGTCCTGACTTTC
>.|TRBV7-2|TRBJ2-7|.
CASSLGIKGREQYF
TGTGCCAGCAGCTTAGGCATAAAGGGGCGCGAGCAGTACTTC
>.|TRBV5-1|TRBJ1-1|.
CASSLPGQVNTEAFF
TGCGCCAGCAGCTTGCCAGGACAAGTGAACACTGAAGCTTTCTTT
>.|TRBV7-3|TRBJ2-7|few
CASSSLNEVYEQYF
TGTGCCAGCAGCTCTCTTAATGAGGTGTACGAGCAGTACTTC
>.|TRBV1|TRBJ2-7|.
CTSSQEIRTRWSGYF
TGCACCAGCAGCCAAGAGATCCGGACTAGATGGTCGGGGTACTTC
>TRBD2|TRBV9|TRBJ2-1|.
CASSVGLAARDEQFF
TGTGCCAGCAGCGTAGGACTAGCCGCGAGGGATGAGCAGTTCTTC
>TRBD1|TRBV30|TRBJ1-2|.
CAWSPTTTGWDGYTF
TGTGCCTGGAGTCCTACTACGACAGGGTGGGATGGCTACACCTTC
>TRBD1|TRBV5-6|TRBJ2-1|.
CASSLRQGRGNEQFF
TGTGCCAGCAGCTTGCGACAGGGTCGCGGCAATGAGCAGTTCTTC
>TRBD1|TRBV25-1|TRBJ1-6|.
CASSDYGQGGSPLHF
TGTGCCAGCAGTGATTACGGACAGGGGGGTTCACCCCTCCACTTT
>TRBD1|TRBV6-1|TRBJ2-1|.
CASRSNRGAFF
TGTGCCAGCAGGTCAAACAGGGGAGCGTTCTTC
>TRBD1|TRBV2|TRBJ1-2|medium-sized
CASRLGQTNYGYTF
TGTGCCAGCAGGTTGGGACAGACAAACTATGGCTACACCTTC
>TRBD2|TRBV19|TRBJ2-4|.
CASSISGGGAENIRYF
TGTGCCAGTAGTATATCTGGCGGGGGGGCCGAAAACATTCGGTACTTC
>.|TRBV5-4|TRBJ1-1|.
CASSLWQGTEAFF
TGTGCCAGCAGCTTGTGGCAGGGAACCGAAGCTTTCTTT
>.|TRBV30|TRBJ1-2|.
CAWSRPGQGLGYTF
TGTGCCTGGAGCCGACCGGGGCAGGGGCTTGGCTACACCTTC
>TRBD1|TRBV27|TRBJ2-7|.
CASRRRQDRGYEQYF
TGTGCCAGCAGACGACGTCAGGACAGGGGCTACGAGCAGTACTTC
>.|TRBV18|TRBJ1-1|.
CASSQQENTEAFF
TGTGCCAGCTCACAACAGGAGAACACTGAAGCTTTCTTT
>.|TRBV6-1|TRBJ2-3|.
CASSDRWSTDTQYF
TGTGCCAGCAGTGACAGGTGGAGCACAGATACGCAGTATTTT
>TRBD2|TRBV6-1|TRBJ2-4|once
CASRGTSEFKNIQYF
TGTGCCAGCAGGGGGACTAGCGAGTTCAAAAACATTCAGTACTTC
>.|TRBV4-2|TRBJ2-5|.
CASSQSTLLETQYF
TGTGCCAGCAGCCAATCCACCCTACTGGAGACCCAGTACTTC
>TRBD2|TRBV11-3|TRBJ2-1|few
CASSSPGRGDNEQFF
TGTGCCAGCAGCTCTCCTGGGCGGGGGGACAATGAGCAGTTCTTC
>TRBD2|TRBV5-6|TRBJ2-7|.
CASELSGGAGEQYF
TGTGCCAGCGAGTTAAGCGGGGGGGCGGGCGAGCAGTACTTC
>.|TRBV21-1|TRBJ1-5|.
CASSRGQAFNQPQHF
TGTGCCAGCAGCCGGGGACAGGCCTTTAATCAGCCCCAGCATTTT
>TRBD2|TRBV2|TRBJ2-1|.
CASSAAGGPYNEQFF
TGTGCCAGCAGTGCAGCGGGAGGGCCTTACAATGAGCAGTTCTTC
>.|TRBV7-9|TRBJ2-2|few
CASSLAGHQNTGELFF
TGTGCCAGCAGCTTAGCGGGACACCAGAACACCGGGGAGCTGTTTTTT
>TRBD1|TRBV2|TRBJ1-4|.
CASSEDGRGVEKLFF
TGTGCCAGCAGTGAAGATGGCAGGGGGGTTGAAAAACTGTTTTTT
>.|TRBV5-1|TRBJ2-7|.
CASSLGTYYEQYF
TGCGCCAGCAGCCTCGGGACTTACTACGAGCAGTACTTC
>TRBD1|TRBV27|TRBJ2-6|.
CASSILGQVSGANVLTF
TGTGCCAGCAGTATACTTGGACAGGTCTCTGGGGCCAACGTCCTGACTTTC
>TRBD2|TRBV18|TRBJ2-7|.
CASSPPTSGRKDEQYF
TGTGCCAGCTCACCACCGACTAGCGGGAGGAAGGACGAGCAGTACTTC
>.|TRBV6-6|TRBJ2-2|.
CASSTDSISEELFF
TGTGCCAGCAGCACCGACAGTATATCTGAGGAGCTGTTTTTT
>TRBD2|TRBV5-1|TRBJ2-1|once
CASSLAGGTYNEQFF
TGCGCCAGCAGCTTAGCGGGAGGGACCTACAATGAGCAGTTCTTC
>.|TRBV14|TRBJ1-1|few
CASSFTGNTEAFF
TGTGCCAGCAGCTTCACAGGGAACACTGAAGCTTTCTTT
>.|TRBV10-3|TRBJ2-2|.
CATTTDIDTGELFF
TGTGCCACCACGACAGATATTGACACCGGGGAGCTGTTTTTT
>TRBD1|TRBV7-7|TRBJ1-6|.
CASSLNEDRRSPLHF
TGTGCTAGCAGCTTAAATGAGGACAGGAGGTCACCCCTCCACTTT
>.|TRBV7-2|TRBJ1-1|.
CASSLARVTEAFF
TGTGCCAGCAGCTTAGCCAGGGTCACTGAAGCTTTCTTT
>.|TRBV6-1|TRBJ1-3|.
CASSPEGLHGNTIYF
TGTGCCAGCAGTCCCGAGGGCCTACATGGAAACACCATATATTTT
>TRBD1|TRBV7-2|TRBJ2-7|.
CASSYGTGKSFYEQYF
TGTGCCAGCAGCTACGGGACAGGCAAAAGTTTTTACGAGCAGTACTTC
>TRBD2|TRBV27|TRBJ2-7|.
CASSLRTSGRGKWEQYF
TGTGCCAGCAGTTTAAGGACTAGCGGGAGAGGGAAGTGGGAGCAGTACTTC
>TRBD2|TRBV6-5|TRBJ2-3|few
CASIGLAGGRQYF
TGTGCCAGCATTGGACTAGCGGGAGGGCGGCAGTATTTT
>.|TRBV7-8|TRBJ2-2|few
CASSLTTGELFF
TGTGCCAGCAGCCTAACTACCGGGGAGCTGTTTTTT
>.|TRBV5-4|TRBJ1-1|.
CATTGTGNTEAFF
TGTGCCACCACAGGGACGGGCAACACTGAAGCTTTCTTT
>TRBD1|TRBV28|TRBJ2-5|.
CASSLQTGGGQETQYF
TGTGCCAGCAGTCTCCAGACAGGGGGCGGCCAAGAGACCCAGTACTTC
>TRBD2|TRBV27|TRBJ2-4|.
CASSRTGLGREDIQYF
TGTGCCAGCAGCCGAACCGGGCTGGGGAGGGAAGACATTCAGTACTTC
>.|TRBV19|TRBJ1-2|few
CASSTGIFPYGYTF
TGTGCCAGTAGTACTGGCATTTTCCCCTATGGCTACACCTTC
>.|TRBV5-4|TRBJ2-5|.
CASSAGYLQETQYF
TGTGCCAGCAGCGCGGGCTATCTCCAAGAGACCCAGTACTTC
>TRBD2|TRBV6-5|TRBJ2-7|.
CASSLPSGSPYEQYF
TGTGCCAGCAGTCTCCCCAGCGGGAGCCCCTACGAGCAGTACTTC
>.|TRBV30|TRBJ1-2|.
CAWSVSGEANYGYTF
TGTGCCTGGAGTGTAAGCGGGGAAGCTAACTATGGCTACACCTTC
>TRBD2|TRBV6-5|TRBJ2-1|.
CASRAGTSGYDEQFF
TGTGCCAGCAGGGCCGGGACTAGCGGTTACGATGAGCAGTTCTTC
>TRBD1|TRBV7-8|TRBJ1-2|few
CASSSPGQESLYGYTF
TGTGCCAGCAGCTCCCCCGGACAGGAAAGTCTTTATGGCTACACCTTC
>.|TRBV9|TRBJ2-7|.
CASRNLRGGRQPHFGEQYF
TGTGCCAGCAGAAACCTTAGGGGGGGGAGGCAGCCTCACTTCGGAGAGCAGTACTTC
>TRBD2|TRBV2|TRBJ2-5|few
CASSTFSGGETQYF
TGTGCCAGCAGCACTTTTAGCGGGGGAGAGACCCAGTACTTC
>.|TRBV7-2|TRBJ2-7|.
CASSLTYEQYF
TGTGCCAGCAGCTTAACCTACGAGCAGTACTTC
>TRBD1|TRBV5-1|TRBJ1-2|.
CASSLAFGQGTRGYTF
TGCGCCAGCAGCTTGGCCTTTGGACAGGGAACCCGGGGCTACACCTTC
>TRBD1|TRBV5-6|TRBJ1-1|.
CASSRTGVTEAFF
TGTGCCAGCAGCCGGACAGGGGTCACTGAAGCTTTCTTT
>.|TRBV5-4|TRBJ1-2|.
CASSLNEGSYGYTF
TGTGCCAGCAGCTTGAATGAGGGCAGCTATGGCTACACCTTC
>.|TRBV6-5|TRBJ1-1|few
CAIGTTLNAFF
TGTGCCATCGGAACTACTTTAAACGCTTTCTTT
>.|TRBV14|TRBJ1-5|.
CASEASSNQPQHF
TGTGCCAGCGAGGCCAGTAGCAATCAGCCCCAGCATTTT
>.|TRBV4-3|TRBJ2-3|.
CASSQDPGVDTQYF
TGCGCCAGCAGCCAAGATCCAGGGGTAGATACGCAGTATTTT
>.|TRBV6-6|TRBJ2-1|.
CASRRLQLNEQFF
TGTGCCAGCAGGCGACTGCAACTCAATGAGCAGTTCTTC
>.|TRBV30|TRBJ1-6|few
CAWSRSTDSPLHF
TGTGCCTGGTCCCGTAGTACGGATTCACCCCTCCACTTT